This paragraph reports one TCR beta chain. Antigen specificity is unknown. Using its own MiXCR run on the 5' RACE reads, TCRdb lists one record per CDR3 protein. The data show 420,000 or so distinct CDR3 sequences, approximately 17% seen once. The data are from a study of identical twins. Overall study results and limits: A lower insertion count was a feature of abundant cord blood beta clonotypes, with no such feature in memory repertoires. It was out-of-frame TCR alpha sharing in monozygotic twins that models underestimated. Cross-sectional statistical analysis, not tracking of the same donors, underpinned the conclusions.

Only healthy Caucasians were enrolled as donors. Per germline, CDR1 DFQATT and CDR2 SNEGSKA (reference sequence). The CDR3 extends over 15 amino acids. With 6 bases removed from V and 2 bases from J, the gap between germline ends came to 18 bases. The sample was naive T cells sorted from blood. This rearrangement joins TRBV20-1 to TRBJ2-3, with D maybe TRBD2 (6 bases). This TCR derives from a man between 45 and 60 years old in good health. The CDR3 region is CSAGRGSGLTDTQYF. CDR3 nucleotide sequence: TGCAGTGCCGGGAGAGGGAGCGGACTCACAGATACGCAGTATTTT.